The 25 T cell receptor beta chains in this list originate from one sample, sequenced in a study of T cell changes during pregnancy in multiple sclerosis. Some clones are missing from TCRdb's copy, which holds only in-frame ones; the method was immunoSEQ multiplex PCR. The sample contains roughly 110,000 clones, 85% to 95% of which appear only once. The material was peripheral blood, obtained in the third trimester of pregnancy. These receptors were obtained from a female donor in good health, enrolled as a control in a pregnancy study.

This clone was seen only a few times. V and J are TRBV29-1 and TRBJ1-1, with D possibly TRBD1 on 6 matching bases. This CDR3 has 12 residues. Trimming took off 4 bases at V and 7 bases at J, with 13 bases between the two ends. The germline CDR1 and CDR2 sequences are SQVTM and ANQGSEA. The chain's CDR3 is CSVAGQVIEAFF. CDR3 nucleotides: TGCAGCGTTGCGGGACAAGTAATTGAAGCTTTCTTT.

The chain joins TRBV5-4 to TRBJ1-2; TRBD1 agrees at 10 bases. Losses at the gene ends were 5 bases for V and 9 bases for J; bases not matched to a gene: 7. The germline gives CDR1 SGHNT, CDR2 YYREEE (reference sequence). This CDR3 comprises 13 residues. CDR3 in amino acids: CASSTGTGDRYTF. The CDR3, as DNA: TGTGCCAGCAGTACCGGGACAGGGGACCGCTACACCTTC.

The rearrangement uses TRBV5-1 and TRBJ1-4; TRBD1 is a possible D gene (5 bases). This CDR3 spans 14 amino acids. Germline loops: CDR1 SGHRS, CDR2 YFSETQ. Trimming took off 3 bases at V and 4 bases at J, with 10 bases between the two ends. CDR3 protein: CASSSWGDNEKLFF. CDR3 bases: TGCGCCAGCAGCTCCTGGGGGGATAATGAAAAACTGTTTTTT.

This sequence joins TRBV5-3 and TRBJ2-2; D possibly corresponds to TRBD2 (5 bases). TRBV5-3 is given ORF status, its function remaining uncertain. This CDR3 contains 14 residues. Between the trimmed V and J ends, which lost 2 bases and 11 bases, there was a span of 16 bases. The CDR3 DNA reads TGTGCCAGAAGCTTAACTAGTCGGGTGGAAGAGCTGTTTTTT. Amino acids: CARSLTSRVEELFF.

V and J are TRBV6-5 and TRBJ2-5; D uncertain. CDR3 size: 14 residues. Germline assignment: CDR1 MNHEY and CDR2 SVGAGI. With 2 bases removed from V and 2 bases from J, the gap between germline ends came to 9 bases. The CDR3 DNA follows: TGTGCCAGCAGTTACGATGCGGAACAAGAGACCCAGTACTTC. Translated, it gives CASSYDAEQETQYF.

The gene calls are TRBV6-5 and TRBJ1-4; D is unclear. Germline assignment: CDR1 MNHEY and CDR2 SVGAGI. V was clipped by 8 bases and J by 0 bases, with 7 bases between them. The CDR3 covers 13 residues. CDR3 sequence: CASQAATNEKLFF. Here the CDR3 DNA reads TGTGCCAGCCAGGCTGCAACTAATGAAAAACTGTTTTTT.

This chain uses TRBV10-2 with TRBJ1-1; TRBD1 is a possible D gene (6 bases). The CDR3 consists of 15 residues. Per the germline V gene, CDR1 is WSHSY and CDR2 is SAAADI. V was trimmed by 0 bases and J by 5 bases, leaving 13 bases between them. The CDR3 DNA reads as TGCGCCAGCAGTGAGTCATGGGGGGGCCGGACTGAAGCTTTCTTT. It translates to CASSESWGGRTEAFF.

The CDR3 bases are TGCGCCAGCAGCCCAATATATTACACGGGCACTGAAGCTTTCTTT. Protein product: CASSPIYYTGTEAFF. This chain uses TRBV5-1 with TRBJ1-1, with D unresolved. The CDR3 totals 15 residues. Trimming pared 4 bases from V and 4 bases from J, leaving 17 bases between. Germline CDR1 reads SGHRS; CDR2 reads YFSETQ.

This clone was observed a single time. The rearrangement joins TRBV7-9 to TRBJ2-7, with 10 bases lining up with TRBD2. In germline, CDR1 is SEHNR, CDR2 FQNEAQ (reference sequence). The CDR3 runs to 16 residues. The V and J ends lost 5 bases and 5 bases, in that order; junction bases with no gene match: 12. The CDR3, as DNA: TGTGCCAGCAGCCCTCCCCAAGGACTAGCGGTGAACGAGCAGTACTTC. The encoded protein is CASSPPQGLAVNEQYF.

This rearrangement joins TRBV7-2 to TRBJ1-3; D is uncertain. V was trimmed by 2 bases and J by 0 bases, leaving 5 bases between them. This CDR3 spans 14 amino acids. The V gene's germline CDR1 is SGHTA and CDR2 FQGNSA. The CDR3 reads CASSLSDSGNTIYF. As DNA, the CDR3 is TGTGCCAGCAGCTTATCAGACTCTGGAAACACCATATATTTT.

The chain couples TRBV6-5 to TRBJ1-3; the D gene is possibly TRBD1 (5 bases). V lost 2 bases to trimming and J lost 2 bases, with 13 bases between them. Germline CDR1 MNHEY, CDR2 SVGAGI. The CDR3 is 16 residues long. The CDR3 DNA is TGTGCCAGCAGTTACGGCGGGGGTTTAGCTGGAAACACCATATATTTT. Translating gives CASSYGGGLAGNTIYF.

This clone was counted between two and nine times. This chain connects TRBV9 to TRBJ2-1, with a possible D match to TRBD2 (6 bases). CDR1 and CDR2 (germline): SGDLS, YYNGEE. This CDR3 comprises 13 residues. Trimming cost V 0 bases and J 6 bases, with 7 bases left between them. The CDR3 loop reads CASSVGSGNEQFF. In DNA form, the CDR3 reads TGTGCCAGCAGCGTAGGTAGCGGCAATGAGCAGTTCTTC.

This chain links TRBV4-3 with TRBJ1-1; D call uncertain. Trimming took 0 bases from V and 5 from J, leaving 16 bases between them. The CDR3 consists of 16 residues. CDR1 and CDR2 from the germline V gene are LGHNA and YSLEER. CDR3 amino acids: CASSQDPRAQATEAFF. The CDR3 DNA follows: TGCGCCAGCAGCCAAGATCCGCGGGCTCAGGCGACTGAAGCTTTCTTT.

J is TRBJ2-3 and V is TRBV5-6; 9 nucleotides line up with TRBD2. CDR3 length: 18 residues. The V segment lost 1 base and the J segment 0 bases; nucleotides outside the gene matches: 9. Germline-derived CDR1 and CDR2 are SGHDT and YYEEEE. CDR3 sequence: CASSLIMAGGPSTDTQYF. The CDR3 nucleotides are TGTGCCAGCAGCTTGATCATGGCGGGGGGGCCCAGCACAGATACGCAGTATTTT.

This clone was seen a single time. The genes are TRBV11-3 and TRBJ2-3; 10 nucleotides align to TRBD2. This CDR3 region has 13 residues. The trim removed 5 bases at V and 5 bases at J, leaving 1 base unmatched. In germline, CDR1 is SGHNT, CDR2 YENEEA. CDR3 bases: TGTGCCAGCAGCCAGCGGGGGGGAGATACGCAGTATTTT. Protein: CASSQRGGDTQYF.

This clone has just one count. The rearrangement joins TRBV9 to TRBJ1-2; 9 bases are a match to TRBD1. Germline V lookup: CDR1 SGDLS, CDR2 YYNGEE. V lost 4 bases, J lost 3 bases, and 10 bases stayed unmatched. The CDR3 loop spans 16 amino acids. The CDR3 loop reads CASSPRGTGFHYGYTF. As DNA, the CDR3 is TGTGCCAGCAGCCCCCGAGGGACAGGGTTTCACTATGGCTACACCTTC.

The CDR3 reads CASSQGQGATEAFF. The CDR3 nucleotides are TGCGCCAGCAGCCAAGGACAGGGGGCCACTGAAGCTTTCTTT. The genes are TRBV4-1 and TRBJ1-1, with 10 bases fitting TRBD1. The germline gives CDR1 MGHRA, CDR2 YSYEKL. This CDR3 has 14 amino acids. The ends lost 1 base at V and 4 bases at J; junction bases unmatched: 0.

The rearrangement joins TRBV5-4 to TRBJ1-6; D ambiguous. CDR1 and CDR2 from the germline V gene are SGHNT and YYREEE (reference sequence). V shed 5 bases and J shed 7 bases, with 16 bases lying between them. The length of the CDR3 is 15 residues. The CDR3: CASSPRLGDNSPLHF. In DNA, the CDR3 is TGTGCCAGCAGTCCTAGACTCGGAGACAATTCACCCCTCCACTTT.

The rearrangement links TRBV30 to TRBJ1-2; D might be TRBD1 (6 bases). Germline V CDR1 and CDR2: GTSNPN, SVGIG (reference sequence). The CDR3 is 13 amino acids. V was trimmed by 0 bases and J by 8 bases, leaving 13 bases between them. The CDR3 nucleotides read TGTGCCTGGAGTGTATGGGATACAGGGGGCTACACCTTC. This sequence encodes CAWSVWDTGGYTF.

V and J are TRBV7-9 and TRBJ1-1, with D possibly matching TRBD1 (5 bases). Germline CDR1 SEHNR, CDR2 FQNEAQ (reference sequence). The length of the CDR3 is 13 residues. Trimming pared 4 bases from V and 4 bases from J, leaving 10 bases between. Here the CDR3 reads CASSSSGGTEAFF. The CDR3 nucleotides are TGTGCCAGCAGCTCGTCGGGGGGCACTGAAGCTTTCTTT.

CDR3 bases: TGTGCCAGCAGCCAAACGGGGGGCACTGAAGCTTTCTTT. Protein: CASSQTGGTEAFF. The chain couples TRBV6-4 to TRBJ1-1; a weak D match, TRBD1 (5 bases). The CDR3 consists of 13 residues. Germline lookup yields CDR1 MRHNA and CDR2 SNTAGT. V dropped 6 bases and J dropped 4 bases, with 12 bases sitting between them.

This chain uses TRBV29-1 with TRBJ2-7, with 8 bases that match TRBD2. This CDR3 spans 13 amino acids. Germline CDR1 and CDR2: SQVTM and ANQGSEA. V lost 4 bases and J lost 2; bases outside the gene matches: 4. CDR3 nucleotides: TGCAGCGTTGGCGGGGGGATAACCTACGAGCAGTACTTC. As protein: CSVGGGITYEQYF.

The chain couples TRBV15 to TRBJ2-7; tentative D call: TRBD1 (6 bases). With 0 bases removed from V and 5 bases from J, the gap between germline ends came to 11 bases. CDR1 LNHNV and CDR2 YYDKDF come from the germline V gene (reference sequence). The CDR3 totals 14 residues. The CDR3 DNA follows: TGTGCCACCAGCAGAGATCGGGCAGGGGACGAGCAGTACTTC. Translation gives CATSRDRAGDEQYF.

This chain links TRBV6-5 with TRBJ1-2; maybe TRBD1 (5 bases). The germline V gene encodes CDR1 MNHEY and CDR2 SVGAGI. The CDR3 totals 14 residues. The V end was cut by 4 bases, the J end by 6 bases, with 15 bases between. The CDR3 region has the DNA TGTGCCAGCAGTTGGGGCGGGGGGGTGAATGGCTACACCTTC. It codes for CASSWGGGVNGYTF.

The chain links TRBV20-1 to TRBJ2-3; D is unresolved. CDR3 length: 11 amino acids. Germline V CDR1 and CDR2: DFQATT, SNEGSKA (reference sequence). Trimming cost V 8 bases and J 2 bases, with 8 bases left between them. CDR3 DNA sequence: TGCAGTCTTATCCTCACAGATACGCAGTATTTT. As protein: CSLILTDTQYF.